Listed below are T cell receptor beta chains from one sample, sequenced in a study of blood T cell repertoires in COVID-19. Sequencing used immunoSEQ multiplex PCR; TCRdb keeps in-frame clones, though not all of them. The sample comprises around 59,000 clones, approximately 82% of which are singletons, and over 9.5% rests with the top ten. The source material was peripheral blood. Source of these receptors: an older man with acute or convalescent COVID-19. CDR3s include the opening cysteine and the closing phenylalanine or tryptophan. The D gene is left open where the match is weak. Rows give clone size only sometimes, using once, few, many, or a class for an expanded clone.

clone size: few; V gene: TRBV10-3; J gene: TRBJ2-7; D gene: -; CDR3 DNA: TGTGCCATCAGTGCGGCCTACGAGCAGTACTTC; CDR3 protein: CAISAAYEQYF
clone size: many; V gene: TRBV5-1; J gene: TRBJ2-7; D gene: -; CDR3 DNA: TGCGCCAGCAGCCATCCGAGCTCCTACGAGCAGTACTTC; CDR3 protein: CASSHPSSYEQYF
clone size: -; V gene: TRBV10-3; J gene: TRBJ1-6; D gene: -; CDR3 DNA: TGTGCCATCAGTGAACCGGGAGCCAAGGATTCACCCCTCCACTTT; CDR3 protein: CAISEPGAKDSPLHF
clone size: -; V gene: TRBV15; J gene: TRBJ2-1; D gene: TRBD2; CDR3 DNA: TGTGCCACCACCCCCATGACTAGCGCTTACAATGAGCAGTTCTTC; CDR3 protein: CATTPMTSAYNEQFF
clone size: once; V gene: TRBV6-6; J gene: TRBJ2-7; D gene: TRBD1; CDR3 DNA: TGTGCCAGCAGTTACTCAGGGCAGGGGGTAACCTACGAGCAGTACTTC; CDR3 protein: CASSYSGQGVTYEQYF
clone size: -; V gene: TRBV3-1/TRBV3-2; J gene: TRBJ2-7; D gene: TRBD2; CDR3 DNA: TGTGCCAGCAGCAAACTAGCGGGGGGTCCTCCCTACGAGCAGTACTTC; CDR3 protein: CASSKLAGGPPYEQYF
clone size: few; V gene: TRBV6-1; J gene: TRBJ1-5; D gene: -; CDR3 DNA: TGTGCCAGCAGTGAAGACGCGGGGTATCAGCCCCAGCATTTT; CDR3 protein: CASSEDAGYQPQHF
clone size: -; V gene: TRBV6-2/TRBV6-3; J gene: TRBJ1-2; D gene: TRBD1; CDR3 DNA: TGTGCCAGCAGTTACTCGCCGTTTGAGGGACAGGAGTATGGCTACACCTTC; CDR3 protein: CASSYSPFEGQEYGYTF
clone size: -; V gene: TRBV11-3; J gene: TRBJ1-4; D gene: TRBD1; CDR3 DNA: TGTGCCAGCAGCTTGAAGGGACAGCCTTATGAAAAACTGTTTTTT; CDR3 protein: CASSLKGQPYEKLFF
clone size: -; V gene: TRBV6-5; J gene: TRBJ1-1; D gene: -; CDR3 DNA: TGTGCCAGCAGTCTTTCAGGGATCGCGAACACTGAAGCTTTCTTT; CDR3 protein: CASSLSGIANTEAFF
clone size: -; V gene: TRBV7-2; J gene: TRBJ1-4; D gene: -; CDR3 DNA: TGTGCCAGCAGCTTAGAGAAGGGGAAACTGTTTTTT; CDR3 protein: CASSLEKGKLFF
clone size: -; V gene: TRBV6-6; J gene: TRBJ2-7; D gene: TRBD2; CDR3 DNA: TGTGCCAGCAGATCCGTGGGGGAGGGCCTCCACGAGCAGTACTTC; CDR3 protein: CASRSVGEGLHEQYF
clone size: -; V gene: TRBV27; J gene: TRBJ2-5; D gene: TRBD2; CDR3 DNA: TGTGCCAGCAGTTCCGGTAGCGGGGGGGAGACCCAGTACTTC; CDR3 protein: CASSSGSGGETQYF
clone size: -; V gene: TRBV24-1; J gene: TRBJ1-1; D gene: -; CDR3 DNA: TGTGCCACCAGTGACCAGGCAGGGAGGGAAGCGGGGGCTGAAGCTTTCTTT; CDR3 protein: CATSDQAGREAGAEAFF